These 25 T cell receptor beta chains share one sample of origin, sequenced in a study of cytomegalovirus exposure and HLA in healthy donors. With 60 Vbeta and 13 Jbeta primers, the PCR was carried out. Assay used: immunoSEQ multiplex PCR; TCRdb lists only in-frame clones, some missing. The sample includes about 180,000 clones, 77% of them seen just once. What was sequenced was PBMCs. These receptors were obtained from a man aged 18 to 30 in good health and CMV-seronegative.

V gene TRBV4-3 combines with J gene TRBJ1-3; 10 bases map to TRBD1. Germline CDR1 LGHNA, CDR2 YSLEER. V dropped 4 bases and J dropped 2; count of bases not matched to a gene: 17. The CDR3 covers 20 residues. CDR3 residues: CASSREKGTGVSRAGNTIYF. CDR3 coding DNA: TGCGCCAGCAGCCGCGAGAAGGGGACAGGGGTGTCTCGGGCTGGAAACACCATATATTTT.

In DNA, the CDR3 is TGTGCCAGCTCACCAGGGGCAGAGACCCAGTACTTC. Residues: CASSPGAETQYF. The genes are TRBV18 and TRBJ2-5, with D perhaps matching TRBD1 (5 bases). CDR3 length: 12 residues. Between the trimmed V and J ends, which lost 2 bases and 4 bases, there was a span of 5 bases. The germline gives CDR1 KGHSH, CDR2 LQKENI.

The chain carries TRBV28 and TRBJ1-2; weak D call: TRBD1 (6 bases). Germline V gene lookup returns CDR1 MDHEN and CDR2 SYDVKM. Trimming removed 2 bases at V and 2 bases at J, with 12 bases between. This CDR3 has 15 residues. CDR3 coding DNA: TGTGCCAGCAGTTTAGGGGGGGCTGGAAACTATGGCTACACCTTC. It yields the protein CASSLGGAGNYGYTF.

This chain's CDR3 is CASSLDDRVRTGELFF. As DNA, the CDR3 is TGTGCCAGCAGCTTAGACGACAGGGTGAGGACCGGGGAGCTGTTTTTT. The chain has TRBV7-8 and TRBJ2-2; 7 bases map to TRBD1. CDR1 is SGHVS and CDR2 is FQNEAQ in the germline V gene. The CDR3 extends over 16 amino acids. The trim removed 1 base at V and 5 bases at J, leaving 7 bases unmatched.

The chain joins TRBV4-1 to TRBJ2-7; TRBD1 matches at 8 bases. J was trimmed by 3 bases and V by 3 bases; bases with no gene match: 10. The CDR3 extends over 16 amino acids. Germline V lookup: CDR1 MGHRA, CDR2 YSYEKL. CDR3 DNA: TGCGCCAGCAGCCAGGGACCGGACAGGGTCTTCTACGAGCAGTACTTC. The encoded protein is CASSQGPDRVFYEQYF.

The chain is built from TRBV6-1 and TRBJ1-1; D is possibly TRBD1 (6 bases). CDR3 length: 12 residues. Trimming pared 6 bases from V and 8 bases from J, leaving 13 bases between. The V gene's germline CDR1 is MNHNS and CDR2 SASEGT. The CDR3 loop is CASRRKDSEAFF. The CDR3 DNA sequence: TGTGCCAGCAGAAGAAAGGACAGCGAAGCTTTCTTT.

In DNA, the CDR3 is TGTGCCAGTAGTATGATCGGGGGGGCTCGCGGGGAGCTGTTTTTT. Amino acid sequence: CASSMIGGARGELFF. The chain links TRBV19 to TRBJ2-2; 8 nucleotides agree with TRBD2. This CDR3 has 15 residues. Germline V gene data show CDR1 as LNHDA and CDR2 as SQIVND (reference sequence). The junction had 7 bases not matched to a gene; V was cut back by 3 bases and J by 7 bases. Based on the CDR3 plus reference TRBV19 and TRBJ2-2, the full variable domain is DGGITQSPKYLFRKEGQNVTLSCEQNLNHDAMYWYRQDPGQGLRLIYYSQIVNDFQKGDIAEGYSVSREKKESFPLTVTSAQKNPTAFYLCASSMIGGARGELFFGEGSRLTVL.

The V gene is TRBV6-1, the J gene TRBJ1-2, with D unclear. Trimming cost V 6 bases and J 2 bases, with 16 bases left between them. Germline CDR1 and CDR2: MNHNS and SASEGT. The CDR3 totals 15 residues. CDR3 sequence reads: CASRRDGGGNYGYTF. In DNA, the CDR3 is TGTGCCAGCAGACGAGATGGCGGAGGGAACTATGGCTACACCTTC.

The CDR3 DNA follows: TGTGCCAGCAGCCCCGACACTCTGTACCCGAATTCACCCCTCCACTTT. Amino acid sequence: CASSPDTLYPNSPLHF. The chain joins TRBV7-8 to TRBJ1-6, with D unresolved. The V gene lost 5 bases and the J gene lost 7 bases, with 18 bases spanning the gap. The CDR3 has 16 residues. Germline lookup yields CDR1 SGHVS and CDR2 FQNEAQ.

This chain links TRBV5-1 with TRBJ2-7; D is perhaps TRBD2 (7 bases). Trimming shortened V by 0 bases and J by 4 bases, and 17 bases separated the two germline ends. CDR3 size: 16 residues. CDR1 is SGHRS and CDR2 is YFSETQ in the germline V gene. CDR3 region: CASSLEGGAPLYEQYF. Written as DNA, the CDR3 is TGCGCCAGCAGCTTGGAAGGGGGGGCCCCCCTTTACGAGCAGTACTTC. Complete variable domain (other parts from reference TRBV5-1 and TRBJ2-7): KAGVTQTPRYLIKTRGQQVTLSCSPISGHRSVSWYQQTPGQGLQFLFEYFSETQRNKGNFPGRFSGRQFSNSRSEMNVSTLELGDSALYLCASSLEGGAPLYEQYFGPGTRLTVT.

V usage is TRBV18 and J usage is TRBJ2-3, with 8 bases fitting TRBD2. CDR1 KGHSH and CDR2 LQKENI come from the germline V gene. This CDR3 contains 16 residues. The junction had 6 bases not matched to a gene; V was cut back by 4 bases and J by 0 bases. The CDR3 spells CASSLQRGPSTDTQYF. The CDR3 DNA is TGTGCCAGCTCACTTCAGCGGGGGCCTAGCACAGATACGCAGTATTTT.

This chain connects TRBV6-5 to TRBJ2-3, with 11 bases fitting TRBD2. Germline CDR1 is MNHEY and CDR2 is SVGAGI. The CDR3 contains 15 residues. The V and J ends lost 3 bases and 2 bases, in that order; junction bases with no gene match: 1. The CDR3 protein is CASSYSGGVTDTQYF. The CDR3 DNA sequence: TGTGCCAGCAGTTATAGCGGGGGGGTCACAGATACGCAGTATTTT.

V gene TRBV6-5 combines with J gene TRBJ1-4, with unresolved D. V was trimmed by 0 bases and J by 4 bases, leaving 9 bases between them. Germline CDR1 and CDR2: MNHEY and SVGAGI. The CDR3 is made up of 15 amino acids. This CDR3 reads CASSYSGFYNEKLFF. The CDR3 bases are TGTGCCAGCAGTTACTCCGGGTTCTATAATGAAAAACTGTTTTTT.

This clone was seen a few times. The chain uses TRBV30 and TRBJ2-7, with D possibly matching TRBD2 (6 bases). The V gene lost 3 bases and the J gene lost 4 bases, with 19 bases spanning the gap. The CDR3 spans 15 residues. Germline values: CDR1 GTSNPN, CDR2 SVGIG (reference sequence). The CDR3 sequence: CAWRARWGGAYEQYF. In nucleotides, the CDR3 is TGTGCCTGGAGGGCGCGTTGGGGAGGCGCGTACGAGCAGTACTTC.

The V and J genes are TRBV19 and TRBJ2-7; 8 nucleotides match TRBD2. The CDR3 is 15 amino acids. CDR1 LNHDA and CDR2 SQIVND come from the germline V gene (reference sequence). V dropped 1 base and J dropped 4; count of bases not matched to a gene: 6. CDR3 sequence: CASSIAGGRAYEQYF. DNA of the CDR3: TGTGCCAGTAGTATAGCGGGAGGGAGGGCTTACGAGCAGTACTTC.

This clone came up once. Other DNA sequences within the sample encode an identical CDR3. This chain joins TRBV2 and TRBJ1-5; D is uncertain. Germline V CDR1 and CDR2: SNHLY, FYNNEI. V lost 1 base to trimming and J lost 3 bases, with 13 bases between them. This CDR3 is 16 amino acids long. The CDR3 DNA sequence: TGTGCCAGCAGTGAAGGAGTTACAGACATCAATCAGCCCCAGCATTTT. Translated: CASSEGVTDINQPQHF.

This clone was observed a few times. The V call is TRBV7-6, the J call TRBJ1-1; no clear D gene. The CDR3 totals 13 residues. V dropped 2 bases and J dropped 6 bases, with 10 bases sitting between them. The germline CDR1 and CDR2 sequences are SGHVS and FNYEAQ. CDR3 sequence (DNA): TGTGCCAGCAGCTTAACCCCACAGTCTGAAGCTTTCTTT. Amino acid sequence: CASSLTPQSEAFF.

The CDR3 region has the DNA TGTGCCAGCAGCGCGGAAACAGGGGGCGTCTTTATCTACGAGCAGTACTTC. Protein: CASSAETGGVFIYEQYF. The V call is TRBV5-7, the J call TRBJ2-7; 9 bases agree with TRBD1. TRBV5-7 falls under the ORF class, with uncertain function. The V segment lost 4 bases and the J segment 3 bases; nucleotides outside the gene matches: 14. The length of the CDR3 is 17 residues.

The chain joins TRBV9 to TRBJ2-2; TRBD1 is a possible D gene (6 bases). V lost 3 bases, J lost 3 bases, and 12 bases lay in between. This CDR3 comprises 15 residues. Germline assignment: CDR1 SGDLS and CDR2 YYNGEE. CDR3 amino acids: CASSGHRVDTGELFF. CDR3 DNA: TGTGCCAGCAGCGGACACAGGGTTGACACCGGGGAGCTGTTTTTT.

The gene calls are TRBV6-5 and TRBJ1-1; D unclear. CDR1 is MNHEY, CDR2 SVGAGI, per germline. The V gene lost 2 bases and the J gene lost 1 base, with 11 bases spanning the gap. There are 15 residues in the CDR3. CDR3 bases: TGTGCCAGCAGTTACGGCAGGCTATCGAACACTGAAGCTTTCTTT. Translation gives CASSYGRLSNTEAFF.

V is TRBV29-1 and J is TRBJ1-1, with D perhaps TRBD1 (6 bases). The CDR3 totals 12 residues. Trimming pared 6 bases from V and 4 bases from J, leaving 12 bases between. Germline CDR1 is SQVTM and CDR2 is ANQGSEA. CDR3 region: CSVPTGPTEAFF. The CDR3 nucleotides read TGCAGCGTACCGACAGGCCCCACTGAAGCTTTCTTT.

This rearrangement joins TRBV5-5 to TRBJ1-3, with D hard to call. Per the germline V gene, CDR1 is SGHKS and CDR2 is YYEKEE (reference sequence). The CDR3 runs 15 residues. Trimming cost V 3 bases and J 3 bases, with 13 bases left between them. The CDR3 loop is CASSSQVRHGNTIYF. The CDR3 bases are TGTGCCAGCAGCTCTCAGGTCCGGCATGGAAACACCATATATTTT.

V is TRBV13 and J is TRBJ2-5; the D gene is possibly TRBD1 (5 bases). The J call could be wrong; TRBJ2-7 is a better fit for the DNA end. CDR3 size: 13 residues. The germline gives CDR1 PRHDT, CDR2 FYEKMQ (reference sequence). In DNA, the CDR3 is TGTGCCAGCAGCGGTGACAGAATCCACGAGCAGTACTTC. This translates into CASSGDRIHEQYF.

DNA of the CDR3: TGTGCCAGCAGTTACTCGAAAGGAGAAGAGACCCAGTACTTC. Encoded protein: CASSYSKGEETQYF. The rearrangement joins TRBV6-6 to TRBJ2-5; no definite D call. Germline CDR1 and CDR2: MNHNY and SVGAGI (reference sequence). This CDR3 contains 14 residues. V lost 0 bases and J lost 3, with 8 bases in between.

The V and J genes are TRBV15 and TRBJ2-1, with 10 nucleotides matching TRBD2. Germline loops: CDR1 LNHNV, CDR2 YYDKDF (reference sequence). The CDR3 is 16 residues long. Germline trimming cut 3 bases from V and 1 base from J; bases unmatched to any gene: 3. CDR3 DNA sequence: TGTGCCACCAGCAGTACTAGCGGGGAGTCCTACAATGAGCAGTTCTTC. Translated, it gives CATSSTSGESYNEQFF.